Listed below are T cell receptor beta chains from one sample, sequenced in a study of blood T cell repertoires in COVID-19. The method was immunoSEQ multiplex PCR; TCRdb's version includes in-frame clones alone and lacks a portion of them. The repertoire holds about 130,000 clones, with about 90% as singletons. The sample consisted of peripheral blood. These receptors were collected from a woman in her sixties with acute or convalescent COVID-19. Both conserved end residues are part of each CDR3. D genes are given only for firm matches. The size field is filled for only some rows; it gives once, few, many or a size class.

.	TRBJ1-2	TRBV12-3/TRBV12-4	once	CASSPGLLRTF	TGTGCCAGCAGTCCGGGACTATTGAGGACCTTC
.	TRBJ2-2	TRBV11-3	few	CASSLDSVSVKQFF	TGTGCCAGCAGCTTAGATTCCGTATCTGTTAAGCAGTTTTTT
.	TRBJ1-2	TRBV19	.	CALSKADGQGNYGYTF	TGTGCCTTATCGAAGGCGGACGGGCAGGGCAATTATGGCTACACCTTC
.	TRBJ2-2	TRBV15	.	CATSSRRWGQNTGELFF	TGTGCCACCAGCAGTCGTCGTTGGGGGCAGAACACCGGGGAGCTGTTTTTT
.	TRBJ2-6	TRBV6-4	.	CASAPHSGANVLTF	TGTGCCAGCGCCCCACACTCTGGGGCCAACGTCCTGACTTTC
TRBD2	TRBJ2-1	TRBV6-5	.	CASSYSTSGRYNEQFF	TGTGCCAGCAGTTACTCGACTAGCGGGAGATACAATGAGCAGTTCTTC
.	TRBJ2-1	TRBV5-1	.	CASSLEGQVGNEQFF	TGCGCCAGCAGCTTGGAGGGGCAGGTAGGGAATGAGCAGTTCTTC
.	TRBJ1-4	TRBV10-3	.	CAISGGDEKLFF	TGTGCCATCAGTGGGGGGGATGAAAAACTGTTTTTT
TRBD2	TRBJ2-1	TRBV5-1	.	CASSRPGSGTSSYNEQFF	TGCGCCAGCAGCAGGCCGGGTAGCGGGACATCCTCCTACAATGAGCAGTTCTTC
.	TRBJ1-3	TRBV9	.	CASSVGVTVSGNTIYF	TGTGCCAGCAGCGTAGGAGTAACAGTCTCTGGAAACACCATATATTTT
TRBD1	TRBJ1-2	TRBV27	few	CASSSHLRPRGPYGYTF	TGTGCCAGCAGTTCCCACCTACGTCCGAGGGGGCCCTATGGCTACACCTTC
.	TRBJ1-1	TRBV19	.	CASTLQGASTEAFF	TGTGCCAGTACCTTACAGGGCGCCAGCACTGAAGCTTTCTTT
TRBD1	TRBJ2-5	TRBV5-1	.	CASSPSGTGEETQYF	TGCGCCAGCAGTCCCTCTGGTACAGGGGAGGAGACCCAGTACTTC
TRBD1	TRBJ1-4	TRBV9	once	CASSVNRGGNEKLFF	TGTGCCAGCAGCGTGAACAGGGGCGGGAATGAAAAACTGTTTTTT
TRBD2	TRBJ2-3	TRBV3-1/TRBV3-2	once	CASSQWLPSGIDTQYF	TGTGCCAGCAGCCAATGGCTACCGAGCGGGATAGATACGCAGTATTTT
.	TRBJ2-2	TRBV7-9	.	CASSLPAGELFF	TGTGCCAGCAGCTTACCAGCCGGGGAGCTGTTTTTT
TRBD1	TRBJ1-2	TRBV6-5	.	CASIRGDRFSYGYTF	TGTGCCAGCATCAGGGGGGACAGGTTTAGTTATGGCTACACCTTC
.	TRBJ1-2	TRBV11-1	.	CASSSQGKRYGYTF	TGTGCCAGCAGCTCCCAGGGAAAGCGATATGGCTACACCTTC
.	TRBJ2-5	TRBV12-5	.	CASGERRGETQYF	TGTGCTAGTGGGGAACGGCGAGGCGAGACCCAGTACTTC
.	TRBJ1-5	TRBV12-5	.	CASSGHNQPQHF	TGTGCTAGCTCAGGGCACAATCAGCCCCAGCATTTT
TRBD1	TRBJ1-1	TRBV6-1	.	CATNPRTGFTEAFF	TGTGCCACCAACCCCCGGACAGGGTTTACTGAAGCTTTCTTT
.	TRBJ2-3	TRBV3-1/TRBV3-2	.	CASSRPGTSTDTQYF	TGTGCCAGCAGTCGACCCGGGACTAGCACAGATACGCAGTATTTT
.	TRBJ2-3	TRBV1	.	CTSTPRDSNTDTQYF	TGCACCAGCACTCCCCGGGACTCCAACACAGATACGCAGTATTTT
TRBD2	TRBJ2-2	TRBV29-1	.	CRVGAPGRVGGTGELFF	TGCCGCGTTGGGGCCCCGGGGAGGGTGGGGGGGACCGGGGAGCTGTTTTTT
TRBD1	TRBJ2-1	TRBV19	.	CASSIGPGQGGWYNEQFF	TGTGCCAGTAGTATAGGCCCCGGACAGGGCGGGTGGTACAATGAGCAGTTCTTC
TRBD1	TRBJ1-1	TRBV5-1	.	CASTLQGIRTEAFF	TGCGCCAGCACCCTACAGGGGATTCGCACTGAAGCTTTCTTT
.	TRBJ2-1	TRBV11-3	.	CASSLALDNEQFF	TGTGCCAGCAGCTTGGCACTAGATAATGAGCAGTTCTTC
.	TRBJ2-7	TRBV6-5	.	CASKPRGSHYEQYF	TGTGCCAGCAAGCCCCGGGGATCCCATTACGAGCAGTACTTC
.	TRBJ2-1	TRBV11-3	.	CASSLVPDEQFF	TGTGCCAGCAGCTTAGTCCCGGATGAGCAGTTCTTC
.	TRBJ1-5	TRBV2	.	CASSPEGNQPQHF	TGTGCCAGCAGTCCTGAGGGTAATCAGCCCCAGCATTTT
TRBD1	TRBJ1-6	TRBV10-2	.	CASKVETGANSPLHF	TGCGCCAGCAAGGTCGAGACAGGGGCTAATTCACCCCTCCACTTT
.	TRBJ1-4	TRBV28	.	CASSWGATNEKLFF	TGTGCCAGCAGTTGGGGAGCTACTAATGAAAAACTGTTTTTT
TRBD2	TRBJ2-1	TRBV28	.	CASAGLDSYLDEQFF	TGTGCCAGCGCAGGACTAGACTCCTATTTGGATGAGCAGTTCTTC
.	TRBJ1-5	TRBV19	.	CASQTGGISNQPQHF	TGTGCCAGCCAGACAGGAGGAATAAGCAATCAGCCCCAGCATTTT
.	TRBJ2-5	TRBV5-1	.	CASSFGGFETQYF	TGCGCCAGCAGCTTCGGAGGGTTCGAAACCCAGTACTTC
.	TRBJ2-1	TRBV30	.	CAWSVSSSYNEQFF	TGTGCCTGGAGTGTCTCCTCCAGCTACAATGAGCAGTTCTTC
.	TRBJ2-1	TRBV6-6	.	CASSYELSSYNEQFF	TGTGCCAGCAGTTACGAGTTGAGCTCCTACAATGAGCAGTTCTTC
.	TRBJ2-1	TRBV30	once	CAWSKTGNGPYNEQFF	TGTGCCTGGAGTAAGACGGGAAATGGGCCCTACAATGAGCAGTTCTTC
.	TRBJ1-1	TRBV7-2	.	CASSLGGLEAFF	TGTGCCAGCAGCTTAGGGGGGCTTGAAGCTTTCTTT
TRBD2	TRBJ2-1	TRBV2	.	CASTRAGGNNEQFF	TGTGCCAGCACACGGGCGGGAGGGAACAATGAGCAGTTCTTC
TRBD1	TRBJ2-7	TRBV4-1	.	CASSQDNEETGGEQYF	TGCGCCAGCAGCCAAGATAATGAAGAGACAGGGGGCGAGCAGTACTTC
TRBD2	TRBJ2-1	TRBV3-1/TRBV3-2	few	CASSLFLAGYNNEQFF	TGTGCCAGCAGTCTCTTTCTAGCGGGATACAACAATGAGCAGTTCTTC
.	TRBJ1-6	TRBV6-5	.	CASSYSPNSPLHF	TGTGCCAGCAGTTACTCCCCAAATTCACCCCTCCACTTT
.	TRBJ2-5	TRBV5-5	.	CASSLEGVPLSAQYF	TGTGCCAGCAGCTTGGAGGGGGTTCCGCTGAGTGCCCAGTACTTC
.	TRBJ1-1	TRBV28	.	CASSFGPHEAFF	TGTGCCAGCAGTTTTGGCCCTCATGAAGCTTTCTTT
.	TRBJ1-1	TRBV18	.	CASSPTKGLAEAFF	TGTGCCAGCTCACCTACGAAGGGACTCGCTGAAGCTTTCTTT
TRBD2	TRBJ2-3	TRBV6-5	once	CASSRAGGDTQYF	TGTGCCAGCAGCCGGGCGGGAGGGGATACGCAGTATTTT
.	TRBJ2-2	TRBV7-9	.	CASSQQATGELFF	TGTGCCAGCAGCCAACAGGCCACCGGGGAGCTGTTTTTT
TRBD1	TRBJ1-2	TRBV6-1	once	CASSDAGQGNYGYTF	TGTGCCAGCAGTGATGCCGGACAGGGGAACTATGGCTACACCTTC
TRBD1	TRBJ2-2	TRBV10-3	.	CATSSGQAGRSVELFF	TGTGCCACCTCCTCGGGACAGGCCGGACGATCTGTGGAGCTGTTTTTT
TRBD1	TRBJ1-5	TRBV6-6	.	CASSEGTAGNQPQHF	TGTGCCAGCAGTGAGGGGACAGCGGGCAATCAGCCCCAGCATTTT
.	TRBJ1-1	TRBV7-2	few	CASSLVTLNTEAFF	TGTGCCAGCAGCTTAGTGACACTGAACACTGAAGCTTTCTTT